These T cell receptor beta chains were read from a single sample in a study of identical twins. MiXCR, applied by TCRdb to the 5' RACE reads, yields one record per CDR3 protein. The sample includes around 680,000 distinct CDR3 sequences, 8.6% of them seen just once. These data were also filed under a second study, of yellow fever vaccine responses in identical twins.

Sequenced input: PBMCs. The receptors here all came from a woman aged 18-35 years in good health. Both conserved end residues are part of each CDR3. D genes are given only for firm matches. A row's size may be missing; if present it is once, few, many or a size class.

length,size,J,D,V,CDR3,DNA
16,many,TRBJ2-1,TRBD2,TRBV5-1,CASSFNSGSSYNEQFF,TGCGCCAGCAGCTTTAATAGCGGGAGCTCCTACAATGAGCAGTTCTTC
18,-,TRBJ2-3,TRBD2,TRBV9,CASSIEGLSGTRADTQYF,TGTGCCAGCAGCATCGAGGGCCTGAGCGGGACCCGCGCAGATACGCAGTATTTT
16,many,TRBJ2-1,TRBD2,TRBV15,CATSRDSGGGGNEQFF,TGTGCCACCAGCAGAGATTCTGGGGGGGGTGGGAATGAGCAGTTCTTC
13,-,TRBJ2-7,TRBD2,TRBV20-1,CSALKEASGSPYF,TGCAGTGCTCTAAAGGAGGCTAGCGGGAGTCCTTACTTC
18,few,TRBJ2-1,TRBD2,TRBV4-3,CASSQEGPSGRGKNEQFF,TGCGCCAGCAGCCAAGAGGGCCCTAGCGGGAGGGGAAAGAATGAGCAGTTCTTC
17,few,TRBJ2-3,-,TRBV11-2,CASSLLWTVVGTDTQYF,TGTGCCAGCAGCTTACTTTGGACGGTGGTCGGCACAGATACGCAGTATTTT
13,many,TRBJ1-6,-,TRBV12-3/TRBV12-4,CASSRTENSPLHF,TGTGCCAGCAGTCGGACAGAGAATTCACCCCTCCACTTT
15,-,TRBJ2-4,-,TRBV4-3,CASSQAGGPKNIQYF,TGCGCCAGCAGCCAAGCTGGCGGACCCAAAAACATTCAGTACTTC
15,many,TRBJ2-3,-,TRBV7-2,CASSLVTGLTDTQYF,TGTGCCAGCAGCTTAGTGACGGGTCTCACAGATACGCAGTATTTT
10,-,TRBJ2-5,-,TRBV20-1,CSATAGTQYF,TGCAGTGCTACTGCCGGGACCCAGTACTTC
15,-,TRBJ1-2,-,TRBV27,CASSLTGGSPYGYTF,TGTGCCAGCAGTCTAACGGGGGGCAGTCCCTATGGCTACACCTTC
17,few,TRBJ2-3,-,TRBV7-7,CASSLYSPGVITDTQYF,TGTGCTAGCAGCTTATATTCCCCAGGGGTGATCACAGATACGCAGTATTTT
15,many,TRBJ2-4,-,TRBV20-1,CSANRQELAKNIQYF,TGCAGTGCTAACCGACAGGAATTAGCCAAAAACATTCAGTACTTC
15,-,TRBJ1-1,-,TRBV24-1,CATSDWGNTNTEAFF,TGTGCCACCAGTGATTGGGGAAACACGAACACTGAAGCTTTCTTT
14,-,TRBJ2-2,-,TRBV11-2,CASSLNTYTGELFF,TGTGCCAGCAGCCTAAACACGTACACCGGGGAGCTGTTTTTT
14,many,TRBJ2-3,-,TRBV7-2,CASRGGGRTDTQYF,TGTGCCAGCAGAGGTGGAGGGCGCACAGATACGCAGTATTTT
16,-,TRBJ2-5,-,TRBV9,CASSPPLGRYQETQYF,TGTGCCAGCAGCCCTCCCCTGGGGAGGTACCAAGAGACCCAGTACTTC
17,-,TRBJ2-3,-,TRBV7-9,CASSPARARAGPDTQYF,TGTGCCAGCAGCCCGGCTAGGGCTCGGGCTGGCCCAGATACGCAGTATTTT
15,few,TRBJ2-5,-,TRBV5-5,CASSFSGSTQETQYF,TGTGCCAGCAGCTTCTCGGGCAGTACCCAAGAGACCCAGTACTTC
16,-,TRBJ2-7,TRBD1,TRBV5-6,CASSINTGGDWYEQYF,TGTGCCAGCAGCATTAATACAGGGGGCGATTGGTACGAGCAGTACTTC
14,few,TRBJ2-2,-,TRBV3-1,CASSRSAGSGELFF,TGTGCCAGCAGCCGTTCGGCTGGTTCCGGGGAGCTGTTTTTT
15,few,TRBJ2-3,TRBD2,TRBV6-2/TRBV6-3,CASSAGLAGVDTQYF,TGTGCCAGCAGTGCGGGACTAGCGGGAGTAGATACGCAGTATTTT
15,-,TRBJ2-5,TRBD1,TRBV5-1,CASSLDGQGVETQYF,TGCGCCAGCAGCTTGGATGGCCAGGGGGTAGAGACCCAGTACTTC
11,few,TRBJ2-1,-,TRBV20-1,CSAEISNEQFF,TGCAGTGCTGAGATTAGCAATGAGCAGTTCTTC
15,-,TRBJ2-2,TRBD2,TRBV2,CASSGLAGNIGELFF,TGTGCCAGCAGTGGTCTAGCGGGAAACATCGGGGAGCTGTTTTTT
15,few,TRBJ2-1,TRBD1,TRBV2,CASSGTGGAYREQFF,TGTGCCAGCAGCGGGACAGGTGGTGCTTACAGGGAGCAGTTCTTC
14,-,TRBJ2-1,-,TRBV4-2,CASSPQVLVDEQFF,TGTGCCAGCAGCCCTCAAGTACTAGTCGATGAGCAGTTCTTC
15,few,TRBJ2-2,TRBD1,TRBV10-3,CAISEAPGQGGELFF,TGTGCCATCAGTGAGGCGCCCGGACAGGGCGGGGAGCTGTTTTTT
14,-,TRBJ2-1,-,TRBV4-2,CASSWGATNNEQFF,TGTGCCAGCAGCTGGGGGGCCACCAACAATGAGCAGTTCTTC
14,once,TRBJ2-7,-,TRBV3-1,CASSRGRRAYEQYF,TGTGCCAGCAGCCGGGGACGGAGGGCCTACGAGCAGTACTTC
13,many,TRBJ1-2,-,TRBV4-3,CASSQDLVSGYTF,TGCGCCAGCAGCCAAGATCTCGTCAGTGGCTACACCTTC
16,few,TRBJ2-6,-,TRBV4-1,CASSQVYPSGANVLTF,TGCGCCAGCAGCCAAGTCTACCCCTCTGGGGCCAACGTCCTGACTTTC
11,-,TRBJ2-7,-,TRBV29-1,CSVVGDYEQYF,TGCAGCGTTGTAGGGGACTACGAGCAGTACTTC
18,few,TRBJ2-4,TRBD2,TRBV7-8,CASSLRGLAGVAKNIQYF,TGTGCCAGCAGCTTACGAGGACTAGCGGGGGTGGCCAAAAACATTCAGTACTTC
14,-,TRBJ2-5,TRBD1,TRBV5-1,CASSTGTVQENQYF,TGCGCCAGCAGCACAGGGACAGTCCAAGAGAATCAGTACTTC
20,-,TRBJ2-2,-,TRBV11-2,CASSLVGLRGLNANTGELFF,TGTGCCAGCAGCTTAGTGGGGCTGAGGGGTTTAAACGCGAACACCGGGGAGCTGTTTTTT
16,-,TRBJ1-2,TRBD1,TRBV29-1,CSVGDRGQVANYGYTF,TGCAGCGTTGGGGACAGGGGCCAAGTTGCTAACTATGGCTACACCTTC
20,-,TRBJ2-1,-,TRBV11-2,CASSSPGFRQNFSSYNEQFF,TGTGCCAGCAGCTCCCCGGGTTTTAGACAAAACTTTAGCTCCTACAATGAGCAGTTCTTC
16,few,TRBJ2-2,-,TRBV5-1,CASSPGPFANTGELFF,TGCGCCAGCTCGCCAGGACCGTTCGCGAACACCGGGGAGCTGTTTTTT
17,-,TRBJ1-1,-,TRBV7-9,CASSPSGERLFVTEAFF,TGTGCCAGCAGCCCGTCGGGGGAAAGGTTGTTCGTCACTGAAGCTTTCTTT
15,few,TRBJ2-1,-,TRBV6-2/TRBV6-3,CASRIQGGMYNEQFF,TGTGCCAGCAGGATACAGGGGGGGATGTACAATGAGCAGTTCTTC
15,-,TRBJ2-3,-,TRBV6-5,CASSYMDTRSDTQYF,TGTGCCAGCAGTTACATGGACACTCGGTCGGATACGCAGTATTTT
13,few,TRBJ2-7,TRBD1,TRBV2,CASSWQGDREQYF,TGTGCCAGCAGTTGGCAGGGGGATCGCGAGCAGTACTTC
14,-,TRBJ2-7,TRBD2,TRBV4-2,CASSVGLVDGEQYF,TGTGCCAGCAGCGTAGGACTAGTAGATGGCGAGCAGTACTTC
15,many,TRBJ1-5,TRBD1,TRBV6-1,CASSPGGAGNQPQHF,TGTGCCAGCAGTCCAGGGGGAGCAGGGAATCAGCCCCAGCATTTT
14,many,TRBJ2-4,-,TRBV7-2,CASSLWIWENIQYF,TGTGCCAGCAGCTTATGGATCTGGGAAAACATTCAGTACTTC
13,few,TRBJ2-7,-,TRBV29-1,CSAASGSTYEQYF,TGCAGCGCTGCCTCCGGTTCTACCTACGAGCAGTACTTC
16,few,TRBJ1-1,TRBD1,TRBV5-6,CASSRRTGVMNTEAFF,TGTGCCAGCAGCCGTCGGACAGGAGTAATGAACACTGAAGCTTTCTTT
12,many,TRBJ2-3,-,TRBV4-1,CASSAGSDTQYF,TGTGCCAGCAGCGCGGGTTCAGATACGCAGTATTTT
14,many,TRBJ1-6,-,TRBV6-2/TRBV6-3,CASQIDGNNSPLHF,TGTGCCAGCCAGATCGACGGAAATAATTCACCCCTCCACTTT